These 22 T cell receptor gamma chains share one sample of origin, sequenced in a study of γδ T cells in repeated Plasmodium falciparum infection. TCRdb fed the multiplex PCR reads into CATT to redo clone calling. The sample comprises more than 20,000 gamma-chain clones, 3% of which are singletons, and approximately 30% rests with the top ten. Gammadelta T cells were flow-sorted from PBMC into Vgamma9/Vdelta2+ and Vdelta2-negative populations for bulk analysis. Sequenced: gamma-delta T cells from blood. The receptors were gathered from a pool of human donors (malaria-infected and uninfected, not separated).

In this sample, this clone turned up a few times. The protein TCRdb gives is from a much larger clone and does not agree with this DNA's translation at residue 3, likely a read error; the protein shown here comes from the DNA. This rearrangement joins TRGV8 to TRGJ1 or TRGJ2. TCRdb gives no J gene; it was assigned here by matching the DNA to germline. The length of the CDR3 is 13 residues. Germline V lookup: CDR1 VENAVY, CDR2 YDSYNSRV. DNA for the CDR3: TGTGCCCCCTGGGATAGGCGTGATTATAAGAAACTCTTT. Its protein product is CAPWDRRDYKKLF.

This clone came up many times. TCRdb's listed protein matches a much larger clone and diverges from this DNA's translation at residue 8, likely through a read error; the protein shown comes from the DNA. V and J are TRGV3 and TRGJ1 or TRGJ2. In germline, CDR1 is VTNTFY, CDR2 YDVSTARD (reference sequence). CDR3 size: 13 residues. Unmatched junction bases numbered 9, after V lost 3 bases and J lost 7 bases. Here the CDR3 reads CATWDGFWYKKLF. CDR3 DNA: TGTGCCACCTGGGACGGATTTTGGTATAAGAAACTCTTT.

This clone was seen ten or more times. The chain links TRGV3 to TRGJP2. The V segment lost 9 bases and the J segment 0 bases; nucleotides outside the gene matches: 7. This CDR3 comprises 14 residues. CDR1 is VTNTFY, CDR2 YDVSTARD, per germline (reference sequence). Here the CDR3 DNA reads TGTGCCACCCTAATATATAGTAGTGATTGGATCAAGACGTTT. It yields the protein CATLIYSSDWIKTF.

This clone occurred many times. This rearrangement joins TRGV9 to TRGJ1 or TRGJ2. This CDR3 has 15 residues. V lost 0 bases to trimming and J lost 4 bases; unmatched junction nucleotides: 9. Germline V CDR1 and CDR2: GITISATS, ISYDGTV (reference sequence). In DNA form, the CDR3 reads TGTGCCTTGTGGGAGGTGCATTTGAGGTATTATAAGAAACTCTTT. Amino acids: CALWEVHLRYYKKLF.

This clone came up many times. J is TRGJ1 or TRGJ2 and V is TRGV2. The V segment lost 2 bases and the J segment 4 bases; nucleotides outside the gene matches: 8. This CDR3 has 14 amino acids. Germline CDR1 EGSNGY, CDR2 YDSYNSKV. As DNA, the CDR3 is TGTGCCACCTGGGACGAATTATTCTATTATAAGAAACTCTTT. Protein: CATWDELFYYKKLF.

In its sample, this clone was seen a few times. Translating this DNA gives a protein that differs at residue 5 from the TCRdb one, which belongs to a much larger clone; a read error is likely, and the protein shown is this translation. The chain links TRGV5 to TRGJ1 or TRGJ2. TCRdb leaves out the J gene; it was filled in here by matching the DNA to germline. The CDR3 loop spans 18 amino acids. Germline CDR1 reads VINAFY; CDR2 reads YDVSNSKD. Here the CDR3 reads CATWGRPSKFSNYYKKLF. As DNA, the CDR3 is TGTGCCACCTGGGGCAGGCCGTCCAAGTTTTCGAATTATTATAAGAAACTCTTT.

This clone appeared many times. TCRdb pairs this DNA with a much larger clone's protein that differs at residue 5, likely a read error; the protein shown was translated from the DNA. The CDR3 DNA reads as TGTGCCACCTGGGGCAGGCGGCGGTATTATAAGAAACTCTTT. This gives the protein CATWGRRRYYKKLF. The chain combines TRGV5 with TRGJ1 or TRGJ2. Germline lookup yields CDR1 VINAFY and CDR2 YDVSNSKD. This CDR3 spans 14 amino acids.

Ten or more counts support this clone. The rearrangement uses TRGV9 and TRGJ1 or TRGJ2. The germline gives CDR1 GITISATS, CDR2 ISYDGTV (reference sequence). The CDR3 extends over 15 amino acids. J lost 2 bases, V lost 3 bases, and 10 bases had no gene match. CDR3 amino acids: CALWEPLWDYYKKLF. The CDR3 nucleotides read TGTGCCTTGTGGGAGCCTCTCTGGGATTATTATAAGAAACTCTTT.

To note about this clone: A far larger clone differs by one base, so this is likely a read error. The DNA is left out, because the CDR3 cannot be placed on it with certainty; the CDR3 is given as TCRdb lists it. Other DNA sequences in this sample translate to the same CDR3. A V gene of TRGV5 was called, but no J gene was assigned. The CDR3 comprises 32 residues, both ends counted. Germline assignment: CDR1 VINAFY and CDR2 YDVSNSKD. CDR3 sequence reads: CATWDRLGIIRNSLAVEQHLLSQVSIGRIQHF.

This clone turned up a few times. The TCRdb protein, from a much larger clone, departs from this DNA's translation at residue 10, likely by read error; the protein shown derives from the DNA. This rearrangement joins TRGV9 to TRGJ1 or TRGJ2. Here the J gene was assigned by germline matching of the DNA, as TCRdb has none. V lost 2 bases and J lost 12; bases outside the gene matches: 13. CDR1 is GITISATS and CDR2 is ISYDGTV in the germline V gene (reference sequence). The CDR3 extends over 13 amino acids. The CDR3 protein is CALWEGVPCRKLF. The CDR3 DNA follows: TGTGCCTTGTGGGAGGGCGTTCCTTGTAGGAAACTCTTT.

Points on this clone: The amino acid sequence in TCRdb belongs to a much larger clone and departs from this DNA's translation at residue 3, likely a sequencing read error; the sequence shown is translated from the DNA. This chain connects TRGV2 to TRGJP2. Germline V CDR1 and CDR2: EGSNGY, YDSYNSKV. The CDR3 consists of 15 residues. The DNA for the CDR3 is TGTGCCCCCTGGGACGGGCCGGGTAGTGATTGGATCAAGACGTTT. Its translation: CAPWDGPGSDWIKTF.

This clone has at least ten counts. The chain uses TRGV4 and TRGJP1. The trim removed 0 bases at V and 0 bases at J, leaving 7 bases unmatched. The germline gives CDR1 EGSTGY, CDR2 YDSYTSSV. This CDR3 region has 17 residues. CDR3: CATWDGPPYTTGWFKIF. For the CDR3, the DNA is TGTGCCACCTGGGATGGGCCCCCTTATACCACTGGTTGGTTCAAGATATTT.

This clone came up a few times. With a far larger clone one base away, a read error is the likely cause. Because the CDR3's place on the DNA is in doubt, the DNA is left out and the CDR3 is given as listed by TCRdb. The chain's CDR3 is CALWEAIIIRNSLAVEQHLLSQVSIGRIQHF. The V segment is TRGV9, and no J call was made. Germline V gives CDR1 GITISATS, CDR2 ISYDGTV (reference sequence). The CDR3 is 31 amino acids long, termini counted.

This clone was counted ten times or more. The mismatch at residue 9 between this DNA's translation and the TCRdb protein of a much larger clone likely reflects a read error; the protein shown is translated from the DNA. The chain is built from TRGV9 and TRGJ1 or TRGJ2. TCRdb does not report a J gene; here it was assigned by matching the DNA to germline references. Germline V CDR1 and CDR2: GITISATS, ISYDGTV (reference sequence). There are 12 residues in the CDR3. The chain's CDR3 is CALWEVSYRKLF. In DNA form, the CDR3 reads TGTGCCTTGTGGGAGGTCTCTTATAGGAAACTCTTT.

The sample holds many counts of this clone. A far larger clone is off by one base, so a read error is likely. The sample holds other DNA sequences that translate to the same CDR3. V gene assignment gives TRGV9, but the J gene was left uncalled. CDR3 size: 15 residues. Germline assignment: CDR1 GITISATS and CDR2 ISYDGTV (reference sequence). In DNA form, the CDR3 reads TGTGCCTTGTGGGAGGTGCACGAATTTGATTATAAGAAACTCTTC. It encodes CALWEVHEFDYKKLF.

Regarding this clone: TCRdb's entry gives the protein of a much larger clone, which mismatches this DNA's translation at residue 13, likely from a read error; the protein reported here is translated from the DNA. The CDR3 is CALWETASTELGEKIKVF. DNA for the CDR3: TGTGCCTTGTGGGAGACCGCAAGCACGGAGTTGGGCGAAAAAATCAAGGTATTT. The chain combines TRGV9 with TRGJP. In the absence of a J gene in TCRdb, the DNA was matched to germline to assign it here. CDR3 length: 18 amino acids. Germline V gives CDR1 GITISATS, CDR2 ISYDGTV (reference sequence).

As concerns this clone: Because the CDR3's place on the DNA is in doubt, the DNA is left out and the CDR3 is given as listed by TCRdb. The J segment was not called; the V segment is TRGV4. The V gene's germline CDR1 is EGSTGY and CDR2 YDSYTSSV. The CDR3 is 30 residues long, counting both termini. CDR3 loop: CATWDGGYKKLFGSEQHLLSQVSIGRIQHF.

For this clone: A read error likely explains why the TCRdb protein, taken from a much larger clone, differs from this DNA's translation at residue 3; the protein shown is translated from the DNA. V is TRGV5 and J is TRGJ1 or TRGJ2. No J gene was available from TCRdb, and it was assigned here by a germline match of the DNA. This CDR3 is built from 14 residues. CDR1 VINAFY and CDR2 YDVSNSKD come from the germline V gene. The CDR3 loop reads CAAWDSQHYYKKLF. As DNA, the CDR3 is TGTGCCGCCTGGGACAGTCAACATTATTATAAGAAACTCTTT.

This clone was observed at least ten times. A much larger clonotype is one base distant, so this may be a read error. This sample includes further DNA sequences coding for the same CDR3. The chain joins TRGV9 to TRGJ1 or TRGJ2. CDR3 length equals 13 residues. The ends lost 1 base at V and 1 base at J; junction bases unmatched: 1. The germline V gene has CDR1 GITISATS and CDR2 ISYDGTV (reference sequence). The chain's CDR3 is CALWEVNYYKKLF. For the CDR3, the DNA is TGTGCCTTGTGGGAGGTCAATTATTATAAGAAACTCTTT.

This clone was counted at least ten times. V is TRGV8 and J is TRGJ1 or TRGJ2. V gave up 3 bases and J gave up 2 bases; unmatched junction bases: 7. The CDR3 length is 14 residues. Looked up from germline, CDR1 is VENAVY and CDR2 is YDSYNSRV. The CDR3 coding sequence is TGTGCCACCTGGGATCCTTGGGATTATTATAAGAAACTCTTT. It translates to CATWDPWDYYKKLF.

Points on this clone: TCRdb has a much larger clone's protein, which differs at residue 5 from the translation of this DNA, likely because of a read error; what is shown is the protein translated from the DNA. This sequence joins TRGV2 and TRGJ1 or TRGJ2. There are 14 residues in the CDR3. Germline CDR1 reads EGSNGY; CDR2 reads YDSYNSKV. CDR3 DNA: TGTGCCACCTGGGGCGGGCCTGTGGATTATAAGAAACTCTTT. Its translation is CATWGGPVDYKKLF.

This clone was seen a few times. This DNA's translation differs at residue 5 from TCRdb's protein, which comes from a much larger clone; a read error is likely, and the protein shown is translated from the DNA. The chain is built from TRGV9 and TRGJ1 or TRGJ2. Because TCRdb records no J gene, it was assigned here through a match of the DNA to germline. The CDR3 totals 14 residues. CDR1 GITISATS and CDR2 ISYDGTV come from the germline V gene (reference sequence). V dropped 6 bases and J dropped 5; count of bases not matched to a gene: 13. In nucleotides, the CDR3 is TGTGCCTTGTGGAAGCTCTCTTCTCATTATAAGAAACTCTTT. The encoded protein is CALWKLSSHYKKLF.